Following are 32 T cell receptor beta chains from one sample sequenced in a study of shared clonotypes between healthy human individuals. Sequencing was performed with immunoSEQ multiplex PCR; in TCRdb, only in-frame clones are kept and a portion is missing. This sample has roughly 2 million clones, with approximately 95% found just once. Sequencing was performed on naive CD4+ T cells sorted from blood. This sample's subset: CD45RA+ positively selected. Source of these receptors: a man between 18 and 29 years old in good health.

The gene calls are TRBV7-9 and TRBJ2-7, with D unclear. The CDR3 loop spans 14 amino acids. CDR1 and CDR2 (germline): SEHNR, FQNEAQ (reference sequence). Trimming cost V 10 bases and J 5 bases, with 21 bases left between them. The CDR3: CATEPGRTVDEQYF. The CDR3 DNA reads as TGTGCCACCGAACCGGGTCGCACAGTTGACGAGCAGTACTTC.

This clone came up a few times. The J gene is TRBJ1-5, the V gene TRBV19; no firm D call. Trimming removed 0 bases at V and 0 bases at J, with 6 bases between. CDR3 size: 15 residues. Germline V gives CDR1 LNHDA, CDR2 SQIVND (reference sequence). CDR3 bases: TGTGCCAGTAGTATAGATACTTATAGCAATCAGCCCCAGCATTTT. Translation gives CASSIDTYSNQPQHF.

As DNA, the CDR3 is TGCGCCAGCAGCTTGGTGTCTAGTCGTTTCCAAGAGACCCAGTACTTC. Translating gives CASSLVSSRFQETQYF. The chain uses TRBV5-1 and TRBJ2-5; D is undetermined. In germline, CDR1 is SGHRS, CDR2 YFSETQ. With 0 bases removed from V and 1 base from J, the gap between germline ends came to 13 bases. The CDR3 spans 16 residues.

This clone was observed once. The chain combines TRBV7-6 with TRBJ1-5, with 7 bases identical to TRBD1. Per germline, CDR1 SGHVS and CDR2 FNYEAQ. J lost 2 bases, V lost 1 base, and 8 bases had no gene match. The CDR3 runs 17 residues. This chain's CDR3 is CASSLGQGGRGNQPQHF. The CDR3 DNA follows: TGTGCCAGCAGCTTAGGACAGGGCGGTCGTGGCAATCAGCCCCAGCATTTT.

The chain combines TRBV6-5 with TRBJ2-5; perhaps TRBD2 as D (7 bases). The CDR3 runs to 12 residues. Germline CDR1 and CDR2: MNHEY and SVGAGI. Trimming removed 5 bases from V and 5 bases from J, with 9 bases in between. The CDR3 nucleotides read TGTGCCAGCAGTCGGGGGGCCGAGACCCAGTACTTC. This translates into CASSRGAETQYF.

This chain links TRBV7-2 with TRBJ2-4, with D possibly matching TRBD2 (5 bases). The germline CDR1 and CDR2 sequences are SGHTA and FQGNSA. CDR3 length equals 16 residues. V lost 7 bases to trimming and J lost 5 bases, with 21 bases between them. The CDR3 here is CASTTLGDSEENIQYF. CDR3 sequence (DNA): TGTGCCAGCACCACCCTTGGGGATAGCGAGGAAAACATTCAGTACTTC. Combining the CDR3 with reference TRBV7-2 and TRBJ2-4 gives the whole variable domain GAGVSQSPSNKVTEKGKDVELRCDPISGHTALYWYRQSLGQGLEFLIYFQGNSAPDKSGLPSDRFSAERTGGSVSTLTIQRTQQEDSAVYLCASTTLGDSEENIQYFGAGTRLSVL.

J is TRBJ2-5 and V is TRBV28; 9 positions agree with TRBD1. J gave up 2 bases and V 8 bases, and 6 bases lay outside the gene matches. The CDR3 runs to 14 residues. The V gene's germline CDR1 is MDHEN and CDR2 SYDVKM. The CDR3 DNA sequence: TGTGCCAGCTCGGGACAGGGCCCTCAAGAGACCCAGTACTTC. It translates to CASSGQGPQETQYF.

The genes are TRBV11-2 and TRBJ2-7, with TRBD1 matching 9 bases. CDR1 is SGHAT, CDR2 FQNNGV, per germline. The V segment lost 4 bases and the J segment 2 bases; nucleotides outside the gene matches: 12. The CDR3 totals 17 residues. The CDR3, as DNA: TGTGCCAGCAGCTCCTGGACAGGGGACGGGGGACCCTACGAGCAGTACTTC. It specifies CASSSWTGDGGPYEQYF. Full variable domain (remainder filled in from reference TRBV11-2 and TRBJ2-7): EAGVAQSPRYKIIEKRQSVAFWCNPISGHATLYWYQQILGQGPKLLIQFQNNGVVDDSQLPKDRFSAERLKGVDSTLKIQPAKLEDSAVYLCASSSWTGDGGPYEQYFGPGTRLTVT.

The V and J genes are TRBV5-6 and TRBJ1-3, with 7 bases that match TRBD1. The CDR3 covers 16 residues. Germline V lookup: CDR1 SGHDT, CDR2 YYEEEE. V gave up 6 bases and J gave up 0 bases; unmatched junction bases: 9. CDR3 nucleotide sequence: TGTGCCAGCAAACAGACAGGGCCTTACTCTGGAAACACCATATATTTT. Translating gives CASKQTGPYSGNTIYF.

The chain recombines TRBV11-2 with TRBJ2-7; 8 nucleotides line up with TRBD1. J lost 2 bases, V lost 2 bases, and 8 bases had no gene match. There are 16 residues in the CDR3. Germline CDR1 reads SGHAT; CDR2 reads FQNNGV. The CDR3 sequence is CASSLQRTGKPYEQYF. The CDR3 DNA reads as TGTGCCAGCAGCTTACAGAGGACAGGGAAACCCTACGAGCAGTACTTC.

This chain links TRBV28 with TRBJ1-6; a weak D match, TRBD1 (5 bases). The CDR3 extends over 15 amino acids. Trimming removed 7 bases at V and 7 bases at J, with 17 bases between. The germline gives CDR1 MDHEN, CDR2 SYDVKM. CDR3 protein: CASTWGAIWNSPLHF. As DNA, the CDR3 is TGTGCCAGCACGTGGGGCGCGATATGGAATTCACCCCTCCACTTT.

This clone is a singleton in its sample. Additional DNA sequences in this sample encode the identical CDR3. The chain links TRBV6-5 to TRBJ1-3, with no clear D. CDR1 is MNHEY, CDR2 SVGAGI, per germline. The ends were cut back, 6 bases at V and 0 bases at J, with 6 bases in the middle. This CDR3 has 13 residues. CDR3 sequence reads: CASSRGSGNTIYF. The CDR3 DNA reads as TGTGCCAGCAGCCGAGGCTCTGGAAACACCATATATTTT.

The V call is TRBV7-2, the J call TRBJ2-5, with D unresolved. The CDR3 spans 16 residues. V was trimmed by 1 base and J by 4 bases, leaving 16 bases between them. Germline V gene data show CDR1 as SGHTA and CDR2 as FQGNSA. The CDR3 DNA reads as TGTGCCAGCAGCTTAGGTGGGCAGGTAGTGGGAGAGACCCAGTACTTC. Amino acid sequence: CASSLGGQVVGETQYF.

The chain combines TRBV11-2 with TRBJ1-3; possible D gene TRBD1, 5 bases. V gave up 2 bases and J gave up 1 base, with 12 bases separating them. This CDR3 comprises 16 residues. Germline CDR1 SGHAT, CDR2 FQNNGV. CDR3 nucleotides: TGTGCCAGCAGCTTAATCGGGGGGATTTCTGGAAACACCATATATTTT. It encodes CASSLIGGISGNTIYF.

This clone was detected only once. The sample carries other DNA sequences with the same CDR3. This sequence joins TRBV20-1 and TRBJ1-2; the D is unclear. The CDR3 spans 11 residues. The V end was cut by 0 bases, the J end by 8 bases, with 7 bases between. Germline loops: CDR1 DFQATT, CDR2 SNEGSKA (reference sequence). The CDR3 sequence: CSARDPGGYTF. CDR3 sequence (DNA): TGCAGTGCTAGAGACCCCGGGGGCTACACCTTC.

This chain connects TRBV30 to TRBJ1-1; TRBD1 is a possible D gene (6 bases). The CDR3 is 13 amino acids. Trimming took off 1 base at V and 6 bases at J, with 12 bases between the two ends. CDR1 GTSNPN and CDR2 SVGIG come from the germline V gene (reference sequence). The CDR3: CAWSAAGGPEAFF. For the CDR3, the DNA is TGTGCCTGGAGTGCCGCGGGGGGCCCTGAAGCTTTCTTT.

The chain links TRBV2 to TRBJ2-7; 8 bases map to TRBD2. After removal of 7 bases from V and 1 base from J, the junction contained 9 bases not matched to a gene. Germline values: CDR1 SNHLY, CDR2 FYNNEI. The CDR3 totals 15 residues. This chain's CDR3 is CASTESSGRSYEQYF. CDR3 DNA: TGTGCCAGCACAGAGTCTAGCGGGCGATCCTACGAGCAGTACTTC. The full variable domain, its missing parts supplied by reference TRBV2 and TRBJ2-7, is EPEVTQTPSHQVTQMGQEVILRCVPISNHLYFYWYRQILGQKVEFLVSFYNNEISEKSEIFDDQFSVERPDGSNFTLKIRSTKLEDSAMYFCASTESSGRSYEQYFGPGTRLTVT.

The V and J genes are TRBV6-6 and TRBJ1-2, with D unresolved. Germline V CDR1 and CDR2: MNHNY, SVGAGI (reference sequence). The CDR3 totals 13 residues. Trimming removed 0 bases from V and 8 bases from J, with 10 bases in between. The CDR3 sequence is CASSYSAKEGYTF. The CDR3 DNA is TGTGCCAGCAGTTACTCGGCGAAGGAGGGCTACACCTTC.

The V call is TRBV6-6, the J call TRBJ1-2; 8 bases are shared with TRBD1. Looked up from germline, CDR1 is MNHNY and CDR2 is SVGAGI (reference sequence). The J segment lost 4 bases and the V segment lost 6 bases, leaving 10 bases of the junction unmatched. This CDR3 comprises 15 residues. This CDR3 reads CASRFAPGQVYGYTF. The CDR3 DNA reads TGTGCCAGCAGATTTGCTCCGGGACAGGTCTATGGCTACACCTTC.

The rearrangement uses TRBV4-1 and TRBJ1-6; 8 nucleotides line up with TRBD1. CDR3 size: 13 residues. The germline CDR1 and CDR2 sequences are MGHRA and YSYEKL. V gave up 3 bases and J gave up 10 bases; unmatched junction bases: 2. This CDR3 reads CASSHGQGSPLHF. The CDR3 bases are TGCGCCAGCAGCCACGGACAGGGCTCACCCCTCCACTTT.

The chain combines TRBV11-2 with TRBJ2-3, with 7 bases identical to TRBD1. From germline, CDR1 is SGHAT and CDR2 FQNNGV. V was pared by 5 bases and J by 1 base, with 3 bases of the junction left unmatched. The CDR3 consists of 14 residues. The CDR3 nucleotides are TGTGCCAGCAGCCTAGGACAGGGCACAGATACGCAGTATTTT. Its protein product is CASSLGQGTDTQYF.

As concerns this clone: The same CDR3 also results from other DNA sequences found in this sample. The chain has TRBV5-1 and TRBJ2-7; tentatively, D is TRBD1 or TRBD2 (5 bases each). Trimming removed 0 bases at V and 3 bases at J, with 7 bases between. The length of the CDR3 is 13 residues. Germline V gene lookup returns CDR1 SGHRS and CDR2 YFSETQ. CDR3 sequence reads: CASSLGGVYEQYF. CDR3 coding DNA: TGCGCCAGCAGCTTGGGAGGGGTCTACGAGCAGTACTTC.

The chain carries TRBV6-1 and TRBJ1-5; perhaps TRBD1 as D (6 bases). This CDR3 has 13 amino acids. Germline values: CDR1 MNHNS, CDR2 SASEGT. Trimming cost V 6 bases and J 6 bases, with 12 bases left between them. CDR3 bases: TGTGCCAGCAGCCCAGGGGATTCTCAGCCCCAGCATTTT. Protein sequence: CASSPGDSQPQHF.

The V and J genes are TRBV5-8 and TRBJ2-7, with a tentative D call TRBD2 (5 bases). Trimming removed 0 bases at V and 6 bases at J, with 10 bases between. Germline loops: CDR1 SGHTS, CDR2 YDEGEE. The CDR3 has 13 residues. The CDR3 spells CASSLALGAEQYF. CDR3 nucleotide sequence: TGTGCCAGCAGCTTGGCACTAGGAGCCGAGCAGTACTTC.

This chain links TRBV7-9 with TRBJ2-5; 8 nucleotides agree with TRBD1. V was pared by 6 bases and J by 4 bases, with 1 base of the junction left unmatched. The CDR3 runs 12 residues. Germline V gene data show CDR1 as SEHNR and CDR2 as FQNEAQ (reference sequence). As DNA, the CDR3 is TGTGCCAGCAGGACAGGGGCAGAGACCCAGTACTTC. Its protein is CASRTGAETQYF.

As to this clone: Within the sample, other DNA sequences also encode this same CDR3. V is TRBV6-1 and J is TRBJ1-5, with 7 bases lining up with TRBD1. CDR1 and CDR2 (germline): MNHNS, SASEGT. The CDR3 is made up of 15 amino acids. V lost 4 bases to trimming and J lost 1 base; unmatched junction nucleotides: 4. This CDR3 is CASSVKQGSNQPQHF. The CDR3 DNA is TGTGCCAGCAGTGTAAAACAGGGGAGCAATCAGCCCCAGCATTTT.

The rearrangement links TRBV9 to TRBJ2-3; 7 bases match TRBD1. Trimming at V came to 4 bases and at J to 4 bases, leaving 6 bases not matched to a gene. This CDR3 contains 14 residues. CDR1 SGDLS and CDR2 YYNGEE come from the germline V gene. CDR3 sequence: CASSTSGGADTQYF. DNA of the CDR3: TGTGCCAGCAGCACCTCAGGGGGAGCAGATACGCAGTATTTT.

The chain couples TRBV1 to TRBJ2-7; the DNA was not used to check the table's D call, TRBD1. TRBV1 is termed a pseudogene. CDR3 length: 14 amino acids. CDR3 sequence: CTSSPTLTGKEQYF. In DNA form, the CDR3 reads TGCACCAGCAGCCCGACGCTTACAGGGAAGGAGCAGTACTTC.

In its sample, this clone was seen a few times. This chain joins TRBV10-3 and TRBJ1-2; a weak D match, TRBD1 (6 bases). CDR1 is ENHRY, CDR2 SYGVKD, per germline. Trimming pared 3 bases from V and 10 bases from J, leaving 12 bases between. The CDR3 covers 12 residues. CDR3 sequence (DNA): TGTGCCATCAGTGACGGGCAGGGGCCCTACACCTTC. Protein product: CAISDGQGPYTF.

The chain carries TRBV27 and TRBJ2-7; a weak D match, TRBD1 (5 bases). Per germline, CDR1 MNHEY and CDR2 SMNVEV (reference sequence). This CDR3 has 14 residues. Trimming took 8 bases from V and 2 from J, leaving 16 bases between them. The CDR3 DNA is TGTGCCAGCCGAGGACATTCCCTTACCTACGAGCAGTACTTC. Protein sequence: CASRGHSLTYEQYF.

This chain joins TRBV9 and TRBJ1-2; TRBD1 matches 7 bases. Germline CDR1 SGDLS, CDR2 YYNGEE. The CDR3 runs 15 residues. J lost 4 bases, V lost 1 base, and 7 bases had no gene match. The CDR3: CASSVRGDSLYGYTF. The CDR3 nucleotides are TGTGCCAGCAGCGTAAGGGGGGACAGCCTCTATGGCTACACCTTC.

The chain employs TRBV6-6 and TRBJ1-4, with D possibly TRBD1 on 6 matching bases. CDR3 length equals 15 residues. In germline, CDR1 is MNHNY, CDR2 SVGAGI (reference sequence). The germline V and J ends were trimmed by 4 bases and 8 bases, with 17 bases remaining between them. CDR3 protein: CASSSGQFIGEKLFF. In DNA form, the CDR3 reads TGTGCCAGCAGTTCAGGACAGTTCATAGGGGAAAAACTGTTTTTT.